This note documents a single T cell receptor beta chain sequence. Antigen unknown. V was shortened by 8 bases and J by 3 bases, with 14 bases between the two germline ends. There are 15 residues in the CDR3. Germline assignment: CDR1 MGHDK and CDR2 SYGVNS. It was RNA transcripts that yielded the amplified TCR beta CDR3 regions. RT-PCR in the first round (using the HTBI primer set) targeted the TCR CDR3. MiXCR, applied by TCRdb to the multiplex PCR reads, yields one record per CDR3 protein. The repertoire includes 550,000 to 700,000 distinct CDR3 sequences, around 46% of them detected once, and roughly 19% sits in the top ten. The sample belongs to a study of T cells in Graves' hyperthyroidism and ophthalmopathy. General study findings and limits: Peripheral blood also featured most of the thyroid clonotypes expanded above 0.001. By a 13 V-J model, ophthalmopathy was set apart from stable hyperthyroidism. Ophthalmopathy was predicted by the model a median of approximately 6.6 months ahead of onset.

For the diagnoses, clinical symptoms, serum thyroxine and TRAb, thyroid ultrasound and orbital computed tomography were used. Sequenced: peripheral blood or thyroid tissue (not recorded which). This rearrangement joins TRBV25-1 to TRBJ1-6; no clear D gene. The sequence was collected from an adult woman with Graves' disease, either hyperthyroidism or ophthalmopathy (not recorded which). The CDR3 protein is CASLPSVNYNSPLHF. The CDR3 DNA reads TGTGCCAGCCTTCCGTCAGTAAACTATAATTCACCCCTCCACTTT. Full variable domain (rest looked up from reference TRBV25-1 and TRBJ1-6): EADIYQTPRYLVIGTGKKITLECSQTMGHDKMYWYQQDPGMELHLIHYSYGVNSTEKGDLSSESTVSRIRTEHFPLTLESARPSHTSQYLCASLPSVNYNSPLHFGNGTRLTVT.